This passage covers 22 T cell receptor beta chains from one sample sequenced in a study of T cell repertoires in cytomegalovirus infection. Their antigens remain unidentified. TCRdb analysed the reads with MiXCR anew, one entry per CDR3 protein. The data hold roughly 990,000 distinct CDR3 sequences, with approximately 32% observed a single time. The sample was cultured CD8+ T cells from PBMCs, taken from culture after CMV antigen stimulation. These TCRs come from a human donor in good health (CMV status not recorded). Some clones in this sample may be carry-over from other donors' samples.

This clonotype was seen more than once but under ten times. This chain connects TRBV12-5 to TRBJ2-5; 11 positions match TRBD2. The CDR3 has 16 amino acids. Germline V gene sequence: CDR1 LGHNT, CDR2 FRNRAP. The V and J ends lost 5 bases and 5 bases, in that order; junction bases with no gene match: 10. The CDR3 DNA sequence: TGTGCTAGTGGTCCTTGGGTTAGCGGGGGGGCCGAGACCCAGTACTTC. This sequence encodes CASGPWVSGGAETQYF.

The rearrangement links TRBV27 to TRBJ2-1; 10 nucleotides match TRBD1. Germline V gives CDR1 MNHEY, CDR2 SMNVEV (reference sequence). J lost 4 bases, V lost 5 bases, and 8 bases had no gene match. The CDR3 is 16 amino acids. The CDR3 region is CASSLETGGAYNEQFF. The CDR3 DNA is TGTGCCAGCAGTCTAGAGACAGGGGGCGCGTACAATGAGCAGTTCTTC.

The gene calls are TRBV4-3 and TRBJ1-5; possible D gene TRBD1, 5 bases. Deletions cut 0 bases from V and 7 bases from J, with 10 bases between. CDR1 and CDR2 (germline): LGHNA, YSLEER. The CDR3 length is 14 residues. CDR3 sequence: CASSQDQGGQPQHF. The CDR3 DNA is TGCGCCAGCAGCCAAGATCAGGGTGGGCAGCCCCAGCATTTT.

The chain employs TRBV11-2 and TRBJ1-1; the D gene is possibly TRBD1 (5 bases). The CDR3 has 18 amino acids. CDR1 is SGHAT, CDR2 FQNNGV, per germline. V lost 6 bases and J lost 3, with 26 bases in between. CDR3 coding DNA: TGTGCCAGCAGTCCCTGGTTAGTCTCGCGGGGCAAGGACACTGAAGCTTTCTTT. It translates to CASSPWLVSRGKDTEAFF.

This clonotype was observed many times. V gene TRBV7-2 combines with J gene TRBJ2-5; 7 nucleotides line up with TRBD1. There are 22 residues in the CDR3. The ends lost 5 bases at V and 2 bases at J; junction bases unmatched: 29. The germline CDR1 and CDR2 sequences are SGHTA and FQGNSA. CDR3 loop: CASSLGLISGTDKQGEQETQYF. CDR3 nucleotides: TGTGCCAGCAGCCTTGGCCTAATCTCCGGGACAGACAAACAGGGTGAACAAGAGACCCAGTACTTC.

This clonotype was found once. This chain joins TRBV10-3 and TRBJ2-7; TRBD2 matches 9 bases. Germline V CDR1 and CDR2: ENHRY, SYGVKD. The CDR3 consists of 15 residues. V trimming: 6 bases; J trimming: 5 bases; junction bases outside the gene matches: 11. Here the CDR3 reads CAISPRVAGDNEQYF. The CDR3 DNA follows: TGTGCCATCAGCCCCCGGGTAGCGGGGGATAACGAGCAGTACTTC.

V is TRBV27 and J is TRBJ2-7; D perhaps matches TRBD2 (6 bases). The germline V gene encodes CDR1 MNHEY and CDR2 SMNVEV (reference sequence). The CDR3 extends over 19 amino acids. V was clipped by 4 bases and J by 0 bases, with 25 bases between them. Here the CDR3 reads CASSSSRDSYHVFSYEQYV. The CDR3 DNA reads as TGTGCCAGCAGTTCCTCCCGGGACTCTTATCACGTCTTCTCCTACGAGCAGTACGTC.

DNA for the CDR3: TGTGCCAGCAGTTATGAGGGGTATGAACTTCTATCCTACAATGAGCAGTTCTTC. Its translation is CASSYEGYELLSYNEQFF. The chain couples TRBV6-2 or TRBV6-3 to TRBJ2-1; the D gene could be TRBD1 or TRBD2 (5 bases each). V was clipped by 3 bases and J by 1 base, with 19 bases between them. Per germline, CDR1 MNHEY and CDR2 SVGEGT. The CDR3 loop spans 18 amino acids.

V and J are TRBV19 and TRBJ1-5; the D is unclear. This CDR3 has 16 residues. Per germline, CDR1 LNHDA and CDR2 SQIVND (reference sequence). With 2 bases removed from V and 2 bases from J, the gap between germline ends came to 13 bases. The CDR3 region has the DNA TGTGCCAGTAGTATAAGGAGGCAGGTAGGCAATCAGCCCCAGCATTTT. The encoded protein is CASSIRRQVGNQPQHF.

This clonotype came up a few times. The CDR3 DNA reads as TGTGCCAGCTGGGCAGGGGCAAACTATGGCTACACCTTC. Translated, it gives CASWAGANYGYTF. The chain is built from TRBV6-5 and TRBJ1-2, with a tentative D call TRBD1 (6 bases). CDR3 length: 13 amino acids. Deletions cut 8 bases from V and 2 bases from J, with 12 bases between. Germline CDR1 MNHEY, CDR2 SVGAGI.

This clonotype was detected only a few times. The chain joins TRBV12-3 or TRBV12-4 to TRBJ1-1; D ambiguous. This CDR3 is 10 amino acids long. V lost 8 bases and J 5 bases, leaving 6 bases between the germline ends. This CDR3 is CASHLTEAFF. The CDR3 region has the DNA TGTGCCAGCCATCTAACTGAAGCTTTCTTT.

This clonotype was seen at least ten times. One end of the junction fails to match germline, which may point to a read error. The CDR3 DNA reads TGTGCCAGCAGCCAAGATGCAAAGACCCAGTACTTC. This gives the protein CASSQDAKTQYF. The chain employs TRBV4-1 and TRBJ2-5; unclear D gene. The CDR3 length is 12 residues. The germline V gene encodes CDR1 MGHRA and CDR2 YSYEKL.

The genes are TRBV29-1 and TRBJ2-3; 8 bases align to TRBD2. The germline V gene encodes CDR1 SQVTM and CDR2 ANQGSEA. This CDR3 contains 14 residues. V was pared by 3 bases and J by 1 base, with 3 bases of the junction left unmatched. The CDR3 protein is CSVEGRGGTDTQYF. CDR3 bases: TGCAGCGTTGAGGGGCGGGGGGGCACAGATACGCAGTATTTT.

This CDR3 reads CASSPPGAGPTRGQFF. The CDR3 coding sequence is TGTGCCAGCAGCCCTCCAGGGGCGGGCCCAACTCGTGGGCAGTTCTTC. This chain joins TRBV7-9 and TRBJ2-1, with D tentatively TRBD1 (6 bases). The V gene's germline CDR1 is SEHNR and CDR2 FQNEAQ (reference sequence). CDR3 length: 16 amino acids. V lost 5 bases and J lost 12, with 26 bases in between.

The V and J genes are TRBV28 and TRBJ1-2; D is possibly TRBD1 (6 bases). The CDR3 has 15 residues. The V end lost 5 bases, the J end lost 3 bases, and 16 bases lay between the germline ends. The germline V gene encodes CDR1 MDHEN and CDR2 SYDVKM. The CDR3 nucleotides read TGTGCCAGCAGTCTCACCTCGGACAGATACTATGGCTACACCTTC. Translating gives CASSLTSDRYYGYTF.

The V gene is TRBV7-3, the J gene TRBJ2-5; the D gene is possibly TRBD2 (6 bases). Trimming took off 2 bases at V and 3 bases at J, with 16 bases between the two ends. The CDR3 consists of 16 residues. Looked up from germline, CDR1 is SGHTA and CDR2 is FQGTGA. The DNA for the CDR3 is TGTGCCAGCAGCTTAGGGTGGGGACTGGGGGAAGAGACCCAGTACTTC. This encodes CASSLGWGLGEETQYF.

V gene TRBV27 combines with J gene TRBJ1-2, with 7 bases fitting TRBD1. CDR3 size: 17 residues. Trimming removed 5 bases from V and 7 bases from J; junction bases left unmatched: 19. CDR1 and CDR2 (germline): MNHEY, SMNVEV (reference sequence). CDR3 loop: CASSLGQSSSGGRGYTF. As DNA, the CDR3 is TGTGCCAGCAGTCTGGGACAGAGTTCCTCCGGGGGGCGTGGCTACACCTTC.

This rearrangement joins TRBV28 to TRBJ2-2; maybe TRBD2 (5 bases). The CDR3 consists of 17 residues. In germline, CDR1 is MDHEN, CDR2 SYDVKM. Between the trimmed V and J ends, which lost 5 bases and 6 bases, there was a span of 22 bases. The CDR3 sequence: CASSILEGKLIAGELFF. The DNA for the CDR3 is TGTGCCAGCAGTATCCTTGAGGGCAAGTTGATCGCCGGGGAGCTGTTTTTT.

This clonotype was observed many times. J is TRBJ2-1 and V is TRBV7-2; 8 positions match TRBD2. Germline trimming cut 7 bases from V and 0 bases from J; bases unmatched to any gene: 14. Germline V lookup: CDR1 SGHTA, CDR2 FQGNSA. This CDR3 has 18 residues. The CDR3 coding sequence is TGTGCCAGCACCTCCAAGGGGCGGGGGGTTAGCTCCTACAATGAGCAGTTCTTC. It encodes CASTSKGRGVSSYNEQFF.

In the case of this clonotype: The junction differs from germline at one of its ends, possibly a read error. The V and J genes are TRBV27 and TRBJ2-3, with 7 positions matching TRBD2. Looked up from germline, CDR1 is MNHEY and CDR2 is SMNVEV (reference sequence). This CDR3 is 17 amino acids long. The chain's CDR3 is CASSLSRGDFSTDMQYF. CDR3 DNA sequence: TGTGCCAGCAGTTTAAGCCGGGGGGATTTTAGCACAGATATGCAGTATTTT.

The chain is built from TRBV15 and TRBJ2-3; 9 bases line up with TRBD1. CDR1 and CDR2 from the germline V gene are LNHNV and YYDKDF (reference sequence). The trim removed 0 bases at V and 4 bases at J, leaving 5 bases unmatched. The CDR3 sequence is 16 residues long. CDR3 amino acids: CATSRDFGQGSDTQYF. DNA for the CDR3: TGTGCCACCAGCAGAGATTTCGGACAGGGGTCAGATACGCAGTATTTT.

The chain combines TRBV4-1 with TRBJ2-7, with D possibly being TRBD1 or TRBD2 (5 bases each). This CDR3 region has 15 residues. Germline V gene sequence: CDR1 MGHRA, CDR2 YSYEKL. The V and J ends lost 3 bases and 3 bases respectively, with 15 bases between them. The CDR3 DNA reads as TGCGCCAGCAGCCACCGGGACGCCGGACTCTACGAGCAGTACTTC. It is translated as CASSHRDAGLYEQYF.